This T cell receptor beta chain was captured by sequencing in a study of cytomegalovirus exposure and HLA in healthy donors (dated by TCRdb to about 2017). Context from the whole study: According to a later analysis, one platform produced both the 100 to 150 validation repertoires and the 666 repertoires of the first cohort. The study was designed to test whether signatures of past pathogen exposure could be identified by cataloging public T cell receptors. High-throughput TCR immunosequencing, statistical association of individual TCRs with disease status, and machine learning were combined to predict cytomegalovirus infection status. A separate validation cohort of over a hundred different subjects was used in addition to the approximately 700-subject first cohort. The investigation overall reported the following: A few of the identified cytomegalovirus-associated TCR beta chains were confirmed in vitro to be specific for cytomegalovirus antigens. In the study, 150 to 200 TCR beta chains were listed as associated with cytomegalovirus. The validation cohort had no HLA typing available for a later analysis, so co-occurrence within that cohort was assessed over all 120 or so repertoires. According to the authors, the approach could potentially be generalized to other disease states and immunological phenotypes. A later analysis found that TCRs clustered in the first cohort also tended to co-occur in the roughly 110 validation repertoires, with just under 95% of cluster scores above 0. The classifier was reported to diagnose cytomegalovirus status with high specificity and sensitivity in both the original cohort and the validation cohort. Most TCR sequences were seen in very few donors, while some public TCRs were found in many individuals.

The donors were included in the validation cohort of over a hundred subjects, a group kept apart from the roughly 670-subject first cohort. Note on this clone: Its antigen has not been determined. Base-call qualities are not available, and no considerably larger clone is one nucleotide away.

Preparation of the library involved the immunoSEQ multiplex PCR assay. As for the authors' bioinformatics: A statistical classification framework was built for diagnosing cytomegalovirus status from the catalog of TCR beta chain sequences. In TCRdb, the immuneACCESS table is reduced to in-frame sequences with V and J assigned. These tables do not hold every clone; where another copy was compared, an unresolved V gene accounts for under half, and the others remain unexplained. D and trimming were read from the DNA, whereas the V and J calls and clone size are those reported in that table. In all, the sample holds over 150,000 clones, and less than 90% of those were seen once. The ten largest clones represent around 2.4% of the sample. The CDR3 measures 15 amino acids from cysteine to phenylalanine. Of the read, only the CDR3 DNA is kept; its 45 bases are in frame from base 1. CDR1 and CDR2 are drawn from the germline V gene: SGDLS, YYNGEE. The junction shows trimming of 1 base on V and 3 bases on J, plus 14 bases between the germline ends.

Sequencing was performed on PBMCs. The V gene is TRBV9 and the J gene is TRBJ2-7; tentative D gene TRBD1, with 6 bases matching. The clonotype comes from a woman aged 18 to 35 in good health and CMV-seronegative. The CDR3 has the sequence CASSVSQGKVYEQYF. The nucleotide sequence is TGTGCCAGCAGCGTATCACAGGGTAAGGTCTACGAGCAGTACTTC.